The following is a T cell receptor beta chain sequence with its context. RNA transcripts yielded amplified TCR beta CDR3 regions. RT-PCR in the first round (using the HTBI primer set) targeted the TCR CDR3. TCRdb reanalysed the multiplex PCR reads using MiXCR and keeps one entry per CDR3 protein. The table has 300,000 to 500,000 distinct CDR3 sequences, 15% seen once. The record originates from a study of T cells in Graves' hyperthyroidism and ophthalmopathy. Investigators excluded patients with uncontrolled infection, other autoimmune disease, pregnancy or lactation. The sequenced material came from blood. The source of this sequence is a woman aged 30 to 39 with Graves' hyperthyroidism.

This CDR3 reads CAWSLDPSEQYF. The CDR3 DNA is TGTGCCTGGAGTTTGGACCCTTCCGAGCAGTACTTC. The chain joins TRBV30 to TRBJ2-7, with unresolved D. Germline V lookup: CDR1 GTSNPN, CDR2 SVGIG (reference sequence). V was pared by 2 bases and J by 6 bases, with 11 bases between. The CDR3 consists of 12 residues.